The 32 T cell receptor beta chains below were found in one sample sequenced in a study of regulatory T cells in long-lasting Graves disease. CDR3 regions were amplified by Arm-PCR using iRepertoire HTBI primers to build TCR beta libraries. MiXCR, applied by TCRdb to the multiplex PCR reads, yields one record per CDR3 protein. The table lists approximately 500,000 distinct CDR3 sequences, 20% to 25% of them singletons. Time point defined: persistent/refractory GD, antithyroid drugs over 5 years with positive TRAb. Isolated PBMC RNA provided the starting material for the TCR library. Sequencing used peripheral blood mononuclear cells (PBMCs), obtained when the disease was refractory, from a patient treated with antithyroid drugs. These receptors all come from a female donor with Graves disease.

Only a few counts were recorded for this clonotype. The chain is built from TRBV20-1 and TRBJ1-2; 7 bases are shared with TRBD1. From germline, CDR1 is DFQATT and CDR2 SNEGSKA (reference sequence). The CDR3 length is 14 residues. V dropped 6 bases and J dropped 2; count of bases not matched to a gene: 9. The CDR3 nucleotides read TGCAGTGCCCCGCGGGACAGCGACAACTATGGCTACACCTTC. Protein product: CSAPRDSDNYGYTF.

This clonotype was recorded at least ten times. This chain's CDR3 is CASSRDRPYEQYF. Written as DNA, the CDR3 is TGTGCCAGCAGCCGGGACAGACCCTACGAGCAGTACTTC. V usage is TRBV11-3 and J usage is TRBJ2-7, with 7 positions matching TRBD1. V dropped 5 bases and J dropped 2; count of bases not matched to a gene: 3. The CDR3 spans 13 residues. Germline V gives CDR1 SGHNT, CDR2 YENEEA. The variable domain in full, with the rest retrieved from reference TRBV11-3 and TRBJ2-7, is EAGVVQSPRYKIIEKKQPVAFWCNPISGHNTLYWYLQNLGQGPELLIRYENEEAVDDSQLPKDRFSAERLKGVDSTLKIQPAELGDSAVYLCASSRDRPYEQYFGPGTRLTVT.

This clonotype was counted at least ten times. The rearrangement joins TRBV3-1 to TRBJ2-5; maybe TRBD1 (5 bases). Trimming took off 3 bases at V and 2 bases at J, with 7 bases between the two ends. Germline V gene lookup returns CDR1 LGHDT and CDR2 YNNKEL (reference sequence). CDR3 length: 13 amino acids. The CDR3 sequence: CASSQRQQETQYF. The CDR3 DNA reads TGTGCCAGCAGCCAGCGACAGCAAGAGACCCAGTACTTC.

This clonotype appeared a few times. CDR3 in DNA: TGTGCCAGCAGCTTGCCACAGGGGAACTACACCTTC. It translates to CASSLPQGNYTF. The chain links TRBV7-9 to TRBJ1-2, with TRBD1 matching over 7 bases. Germline CDR1 is SEHNR and CDR2 is FQNEAQ (reference sequence). V was pared by 3 bases and J by 10 bases, with 5 bases of the junction left unmatched. This CDR3 region has 12 residues. Full variable domain (outside the CDR3, taken from reference TRBV7-9 and TRBJ1-2): DTGVSQNPRHKITKRGQNVTFRCDPISEHNRLYWYRQTLGQGPEFLTYFQNEAQLEKSRLLSDRFSAERPKGSFSTLEIQRTEQGDSAMYLCASSLPQGNYTFGSGTRLTVV.

This clonotype occurred a few times. V usage is TRBV19 and J usage is TRBJ1-1, with D possibly being TRBD1 (6 bases). Germline-derived CDR1 and CDR2 are LNHDA and SQIVND (reference sequence). This CDR3 has 16 residues. V was shortened by 3 bases and J by 6 bases, with 20 bases between the two germline ends. CDR3: CASSIGGAAWVSEAFF. CDR3 in DNA: TGTGCCAGTAGTATTGGGGGGGCGGCCTGGGTTTCTGAAGCTTTCTTT.

The chain couples TRBV10-3 to TRBJ2-2; D possibly uses TRBD1 or TRBD2 (7 bases each). Germline V gene sequence: CDR1 ENHRY, CDR2 SYGVKD. The CDR3 totals 13 residues. V lost 10 bases and J lost 1, with 10 bases in between. The CDR3 spells CATGGVNTGELFF. The CDR3 region has the DNA TGTGCCACAGGGGGGGTGAACACCGGGGAGCTGTTTTTT.

The rearrangement joins TRBV12-3 or TRBV12-4 to TRBJ1-2; TRBD1 aligns across 7 bases. This CDR3 is 14 amino acids long. The trim removed 5 bases at V and 6 bases at J, leaving 9 bases unmatched. The DNA for the CDR3 is TGTGCCAGCAGTCTCGACAGGGCCGGAAATGGCTACACCTTC. Residues: CASSLDRAGNGYTF.

V and J are TRBV6-1 and TRBJ1-5; 9 nucleotides line up with TRBD1. CDR1 is MNHNS, CDR2 SASEGT, per germline. This CDR3 has 15 residues. V was clipped by 5 bases and J by 5 bases; unmatched bases: 7. The CDR3 protein is CASSPTGTGYQPQHF. In DNA, the CDR3 is TGTGCCAGCAGTCCAACCGGGACAGGGTATCAGCCCCAGCATTTT.

Ten or more counts support this clonotype. The rearrangement uses TRBV12-3 or TRBV12-4 and TRBJ1-2; 7 nucleotides line up with TRBD1. This CDR3 has 13 residues. Unmatched junction bases numbered 4, after V lost 5 bases and J lost 4 bases. CDR3 amino acids: CASSRQGRYGYTF. CDR3 bases: TGTGCCAGCAGTCGACAGGGACGCTATGGCTACACCTTC.

The table lists this clonotype with a few counts. V usage is TRBV28 and J usage is TRBJ2-6; 9 bases fit TRBD1. The germline CDR1 and CDR2 sequences are MDHEN and SYDVKM. The CDR3 loop spans 16 amino acids. V dropped 6 bases and J dropped 4; count of bases not matched to a gene: 7. CDR3 in amino acids: CASREQGALGANVLTF. The CDR3 DNA is TGTGCCAGCAGGGAACAGGGGGCACTGGGGGCCAACGTCCTGACTTTC. Looking up the rest from reference TRBV28 and TRBJ2-6 gives the full variable domain: DVKVTQSSRYLVKRTGEKVFLECVQDMDHENMFWYRQDPGLGLRLIYFSYDVKMKEKGDIPEGYSVSREKKERFSLILESASTNQTSMYLCASREQGALGANVLTFGAGSRLTVL.

The genes are TRBV15 and TRBJ2-5, with D hard to call. CDR1 and CDR2 from the germline V gene are LNHNV and YYDKDF (reference sequence). The CDR3 runs 12 residues. V lost 1 base to trimming and J lost 4 bases, with 4 bases between them. CDR3 region: CATSRGRETQYF. CDR3 DNA: TGTGCCACCAGCAGAGGCAGAGAGACCCAGTACTTC.

This clonotype was seen more than once but under ten times. The CDR3, as DNA: TGTGCCAGCAGCTTAGGGGGGACAGGGGATAGCAATCAGCCCCAGCATTTT. It yields the protein CASSLGGTGDSNQPQHF. This rearrangement joins TRBV13 to TRBJ1-5; TRBD1 matches at 10 bases. The CDR3 consists of 17 residues. From germline, CDR1 is PRHDT and CDR2 FYEKMQ (reference sequence). Trimming removed 0 bases from V and 0 bases from J; junction bases left unmatched: 2.

The V gene is TRBV7-9, the J gene TRBJ1-2, with D tentatively TRBD1 (5 bases). Germline CDR1 reads SEHNR; CDR2 reads FQNEAQ (reference sequence). There are 15 residues in the CDR3. The germline V and J ends were trimmed by 5 bases and 2 bases, with 15 bases remaining between them. The CDR3 reads CASSQGTPRNYGYTF. The CDR3 DNA follows: TGTGCCAGCAGCCAAGGGACTCCTCGAAACTATGGCTACACCTTC.

CDR3 loop: CASSLGAGWYTGELFF. For the CDR3, the DNA is TGTGCCAGCAGCTTAGGGGCGGGATGGTACACCGGGGAGCTGTTTTTT. The genes are TRBV7-2 and TRBJ2-2; tentative D call: TRBD2 (6 bases). V dropped 1 base and J dropped 3 bases, with 12 bases sitting between them. Looked up from germline, CDR1 is SGHTA and CDR2 is FQGNSA. The CDR3 sequence is 16 residues long.

The chain recombines TRBV12-3 or TRBV12-4 with TRBJ2-5; TRBD2 aligns across 16 bases. V dropped 10 bases and J dropped 7; count of bases not matched to a gene: 21. CDR3 length: 19 residues. The CDR3 spells CANLTNLGLAGGESGTQYF. CDR3 coding DNA: TGTGCCAACCTCACAAACTTGGGACTAGCGGGGGGGGAGAGCGGGACCCAGTACTTC.

The chain joins TRBV27 to TRBJ2-1; 7 bases align to TRBD2. The CDR3 contains 14 residues. V trimming: 8 bases; J trimming: 4 bases; junction bases outside the gene matches: 8. The V gene's germline CDR1 is MNHEY and CDR2 SMNVEV (reference sequence). The CDR3 DNA sequence: TGTGCCAGCGGTTCTAGCGGCCCTTACAATGAGCAGTTCTTC. As protein: CASGSSGPYNEQFF.

In this sample, this clonotype turned up a few times. The CDR3 reads CAISDGLTPLHF. CDR3 nucleotide sequence: TGTGCCATCAGTGACGGACTTACACCCCTCCACTTT. The chain joins TRBV10-3 to TRBJ1-6; D not resolved. The V end lost 3 bases, the J end lost 11 bases, and 8 bases lay between the germline ends. Germline V gene sequence: CDR1 ENHRY, CDR2 SYGVKD. This CDR3 region has 12 residues.

V gene TRBV14 combines with J gene TRBJ2-2; TRBD1 agrees at 8 bases. There are 13 residues in the CDR3. Trimming removed 5 bases from V and 5 bases from J; junction bases left unmatched: 1. Germline CDR1 reads SGHDN; CDR2 reads FVKESK. Here the CDR3 DNA reads TGTGCCAGCAGCAGACAGGGGACCGGGGAGCTGTTTTTT. This sequence encodes CASSRQGTGELFF.

This clonotype appeared a few times. In nucleotides, the CDR3 is TGTGCCAGTTCGCGCTCCTACAATGAGCAGTTCTTC. Translating it yields CASSRSYNEQFF. The J gene is TRBJ2-1, the V gene TRBV28; D unclear. Trimming shortened V by 9 bases and J by 0 bases, and 6 bases separated the two germline ends. The CDR3 consists of 12 residues. Germline CDR1 reads MDHEN; CDR2 reads SYDVKM.

The table lists this clonotype with many counts. This sequence joins TRBV2 and TRBJ1-1; D possibly corresponds to TRBD1 (5 bases). V was pared by 4 bases and J by 6 bases, with 18 bases between. Germline loops: CDR1 SNHLY, CDR2 FYNNEI. CDR3 size: 15 residues. The CDR3 DNA sequence: TGTGCCAGCAGTGGTAATGGCAGGGTGGATTCTGAAGCTTTCTTT. This encodes CASSGNGRVDSEAFF.

This chain connects TRBV28 to TRBJ2-5; 10 bases align to TRBD1. CDR3 length: 15 residues. CDR1 and CDR2 (germline): MDHEN, SYDVKM. J lost 5 bases, V lost 4 bases, and 7 bases had no gene match. The CDR3 protein is CASSSATGGKETQYF. In DNA, the CDR3 is TGTGCCAGCAGTTCGGCGACAGGGGGCAAGGAGACCCAGTACTTC. The full variable domain, rest sourced from reference TRBV28 and TRBJ2-5, is DVKVTQSSRYLVKRTGEKVFLECVQDMDHENMFWYRQDPGLGLRLIYFSYDVKMKEKGDIPEGYSVSREKKERFSLILESASTNQTSMYLCASSSATGGKETQYFGPGTRLLVL.

The V call is TRBV29-1, the J call TRBJ2-5, with 9 bases matching TRBD1. After removal of 6 bases from V and 5 bases from J, the junction contained 10 bases not matched to a gene. The CDR3 has 14 amino acids. CDR1 SQVTM and CDR2 ANQGSEA come from the germline V gene. CDR3 in DNA: TGCAGCGTGTCCGGGACAGGGATGATTGAGACCCAGTACTTC. Translated, it gives CSVSGTGMIETQYF.

The chain joins TRBV3-1 to TRBJ2-2, with 10 bases aligning to TRBD2. V shed 1 base, J shed 3 bases, and the junction held 8 bases outside the gene matches. Per the germline V gene, CDR1 is LGHDT and CDR2 is YNNKEL (reference sequence). The CDR3 runs 18 residues. The CDR3 sequence is CASSQGIAGGVDTGELFF. CDR3 DNA sequence: TGTGCCAGCAGCCAAGGAATAGCGGGAGGCGTGGACACCGGGGAGCTGTTTTTT. Full variable domain (remainder filled in from reference TRBV3-1 and TRBJ2-2): DTAVSQTPKYLVTQMGNDKSIKCEQNLGHDTMYWYKQDSKKFLKIMFSYNNKELIINETVPNRFSPKSPDKAHLNLHINSLELGDSAVYFCASSQGIAGGVDTGELFFGEGSRLTVL.

V gene TRBV3-1 combines with J gene TRBJ1-5; 10 bases map to TRBD1. The CDR3 covers 15 residues. V was clipped by 4 bases and J by 7 bases; unmatched bases: 7. Looked up from germline, CDR1 is LGHDT and CDR2 is YNNKEL (reference sequence). The CDR3 loop is CASSPSDRGGQPQHF. The CDR3 nucleotides read TGTGCCAGCAGCCCCTCGGACAGGGGGGGCCAGCCCCAGCATTTT. Drawing the rest from reference TRBV3-1 and TRBJ1-5, the complete variable domain is DTAVSQTPKYLVTQMGNDKSIKCEQNLGHDTMYWYKQDSKKFLKIMFSYNNKELIINETVPNRFSPKSPDKAHLNLHINSLELGDSAVYFCASSPSDRGGQPQHFGDGTRLSIL.

Details on this clonotype: A much larger clone lies one base from this, so it may be a read error. The chain carries TRBV6-2 or TRBV6-3 and TRBJ1-5; a weak D match, TRBD1 (5 bases). Between the trimmed V and J ends, which lost 10 bases and 6 bases, there was a span of 13 bases. The CDR3 covers 12 residues. Germline lookup yields CDR1 MNHEY and CDR2 SVGEGT. For the CDR3, the DNA is TGTGCCAACAGCAAGGGACTTCAGCCCCAGCATTTT. It is translated as CANSKGLQPQHF.

This clonotype was picked up a small number of times. The J gene is TRBJ1-5, the V gene TRBV30, with D unresolved. Germline loops: CDR1 GTSNPN, CDR2 SVGIG (reference sequence). The CDR3 is 11 residues long. The V gene lost 2 bases and the J gene lost 7 bases, with 6 bases spanning the gap. The CDR3 loop is CAWSRSQPQHF. CDR3 bases: TGTGCCTGGAGTAGGTCCCAGCCCCAGCATTTT.

This clonotype was counted a few times. V is TRBV7-2 and J is TRBJ2-7, with 10 bases that match TRBD1. The length of the CDR3 is 17 residues. The V segment lost 6 bases and the J segment 5 bases; nucleotides outside the gene matches: 16. Germline V gene lookup returns CDR1 SGHTA and CDR2 FQGNSA. CDR3 DNA: TGTGCCAGCAGACCGGGCCCCGGACAGGGGGTGGTGGACGAGCAGTACTTC. It is translated as CASRPGPGQGVVDEQYF.

This clonotype was found a few times. The V and J genes are TRBV7-2 and TRBJ1-2; D is ambiguous. Trimming cost V 3 bases and J 4 bases, with 6 bases left between them. This CDR3 is built from 12 residues. Per the germline V gene, CDR1 is SGHTA and CDR2 is FQGNSA. The CDR3 DNA is TGTGCCAGCAGCTTTTGGGCCTATGGCTACACCTTC. It translates to CASSFWAYGYTF.

The table lists this clonotype with many counts. The genes are TRBV12-3 or TRBV12-4 and TRBJ1-5; possibly TRBD1 for D (6 bases). With 2 bases removed from V and 6 bases from J, the gap between germline ends came to 11 bases. The CDR3 loop spans 14 amino acids. For the CDR3, the DNA is TGTGCCAGCAGTTTATTGGGGGGCGGTCAGCCCCAGCATTTT. It yields the protein CASSLLGGGQPQHF.

V usage is TRBV10-3 and J usage is TRBJ2-7, with D perhaps assigned TRBD1 or TRBD2 (5 bases each). CDR3 size: 13 residues. In germline, CDR1 is ENHRY, CDR2 SYGVKD. Deletions cut 10 bases from V and 2 bases from J, with 15 bases between. CDR3 nucleotides: TGTGCCAGCACCGGGACGGATGCCTACGAGCAGTACTTC. This codes for CASTGTDAYEQYF.

Remarks on this clonotype: Just one base apart from a much larger clone, this may be a read error. The chain uses TRBV6-1 and TRBJ1-5; 9 nucleotides line up with TRBD1. Trimming removed 7 bases from V and 3 bases from J; junction bases left unmatched: 7. The CDR3 consists of 15 residues. Germline CDR1 and CDR2: MNHNS and SASEGT. In nucleotides, the CDR3 is TGTGCCAGCAACCCCGGGACAGGGCACAATCAGCCCCAGCATTTT. This codes for CASNPGTGHNQPQHF.

The chain couples TRBV29-1 to TRBJ2-1; D possibly uses TRBD1 or TRBD2 (5 bases each). Between the trimmed V and J ends, which lost 2 bases and 8 bases, there was a span of 16 bases. Germline V lookup: CDR1 SQVTM, CDR2 ANQGSEA. This CDR3 has 14 residues. The CDR3 here is CSVETGQGMDEQFF. CDR3 sequence (DNA): TGCAGCGTTGAAACGGGGCAGGGTATGGATGAGCAGTTCTTC.